The 12 T cell receptor beta chains below all came from one sample that was sequenced in a study of shared T cell receptors in the human thymus. Produced via immunoSEQ multiplex PCR; TCRdb's table is partial and in-frame only. The sample carries approximately 660,000 clones, roughly 90% recorded once. These same data were also listed under a study on human thymus T cells.

Specimen: thymocytes. Every receptor here comes from a boy under two years old with a congenital heart defect.

This chain links TRBV4-3 with TRBJ2-5, with D possibly TRBD2 on 5 matching bases. V was cut by 1 base and J by 5 bases, with 8 bases left in between. Germline assignment: CDR1 LGHNA and CDR2 YSLEER. The CDR3 has 13 residues. CDR3 nucleotide sequence: TGCGCCAGCAGCCAAGTTCTAGCCGAGACCCAGTACTTC. As protein: CASSQVLAETQYF.

In its sample, this clone was seen once. This rearrangement joins TRBV27 to TRBJ2-7; D perhaps matches TRBD2 (6 bases). Between the trimmed V and J ends, which lost 8 bases and 4 bases, there was a span of 18 bases. In germline, CDR1 is MNHEY, CDR2 SMNVEV (reference sequence). This CDR3 has 14 amino acids. The CDR3 protein is CASQGRGGAYEQYF. As DNA, the CDR3 is TGTGCCAGCCAGGGCCGGGGCGGGGCATACGAGCAGTACTTC.

The chain is built from TRBV18 and TRBJ1-6; tentative D call: TRBD1 (6 bases). The V end was cut by 3 bases, the J end by 2 bases, with 11 bases between. The CDR3 runs to 16 residues. Germline V lookup: CDR1 KGHSH, CDR2 LQKENI. The CDR3 reads CASSPYRVPYNSPLHF. DNA for the CDR3: TGTGCCAGCTCACCGTACAGGGTACCCTATAATTCACCCCTCCACTTT.

This rearrangement joins TRBV7-3 to TRBJ2-7; D gene uncertain. Looked up from germline, CDR1 is SGHTA and CDR2 is FQGTGA. The germline V and J ends were trimmed by 6 bases and 0 bases, with 12 bases remaining between them. The CDR3 has 14 amino acids. CDR3 in amino acids: CASREHRSSYEQYF. CDR3 DNA sequence: TGTGCCAGCAGAGAACACCGGAGCTCCTACGAGCAGTACTTC.

This clone was seen only once. V is TRBV5-4 and J is TRBJ2-5; maybe TRBD2 (6 bases). Germline loops: CDR1 SGHNT, CDR2 YYREEE (reference sequence). The CDR3 length is 15 residues. Trimming cost V 2 bases and J 2 bases, with 13 bases left between them. The CDR3 DNA reads TGTGCCAGCAGCTTTGTTGGTGGGGGGCAAGAGACCCAGTACTTC. Translation gives CASSFVGGGQETQYF. The complete variable domain, with remaining parts taken from reference TRBV5-4 and TRBJ2-5, reads ETGVTQSPTHLIKTRGQQVTLRCSSQSGHNTVSWYQQALGQGPQFIFQYYREEENGRGNFPPRFSGLQFPNYSSELNVNALELDDSALYLCASSFVGGGQETQYFGPGTRLLVL.

The V and J genes are TRBV27 and TRBJ2-1; the D is unclear. Germline values: CDR1 MNHEY, CDR2 SMNVEV (reference sequence). The length of the CDR3 is 16 residues. V was clipped by 3 bases and J by 0 bases, with 12 bases between them. CDR3 in amino acids: CASSFRGASSYNEQFF. Here the CDR3 DNA reads TGTGCCAGCAGTTTTCGAGGTGCGAGCTCCTACAATGAGCAGTTCTTC.

The CDR3 DNA is TGTGCCAGCCTTGACAGGGATGAATATGGCTACACCTTC. Protein: CASLDRDEYGYTF. V gene TRBV6-5 combines with J gene TRBJ1-2; 7 bases line up with TRBD1. V shed 8 bases, J shed 5 bases, and the junction held 8 bases outside the gene matches. The CDR3 extends over 13 amino acids. Germline CDR1 is MNHEY and CDR2 is SVGAGI.

This clone was detected only once. Within the sample, other DNA sequences also encode this same CDR3. The chain recombines TRBV9 with TRBJ2-3, with 8 positions matching TRBD2. Germline V gene data show CDR1 as SGDLS and CDR2 as YYNGEE. The V segment lost 0 bases and the J segment 0 bases; nucleotides outside the gene matches: 0. The CDR3 totals 15 residues. CDR3 in DNA: TGTGCCAGCAGCGTAGCGGGAGGGAGCACAGATACGCAGTATTTT. Protein product: CASSVAGGSTDTQYF.

This rearrangement joins TRBV14 to TRBJ1-2; D gene ambiguous. Germline CDR1 reads SGHDN; CDR2 reads FVKESK. The CDR3 runs 14 residues. The V end was cut by 0 bases, the J end by 8 bases, with 13 bases between. CDR3: CASSQDRGSGGYTF. DNA of the CDR3: TGTGCCAGCAGCCAAGATCGGGGTTCGGGAGGCTACACCTTC.

For the CDR3, the DNA is TGTGCCAGTAGCCCGGTGAAAAGCACAGATACGCAGTATTTT. As protein: CASSPVKSTDTQYF. The chain carries TRBV19 and TRBJ2-3, with D unclear. The CDR3 totals 14 residues. Trimming took off 6 bases at V and 0 bases at J, with 10 bases between the two ends. The germline V gene has CDR1 LNHDA and CDR2 SQIVND (reference sequence).

The chain employs TRBV4-2 and TRBJ2-7; 9 bases line up with TRBD2. CDR1 is LGHNA and CDR2 is YNFKEQ in the germline V gene. V gave up 0 bases and J gave up 5 bases; unmatched junction bases: 8. This CDR3 is 16 amino acids long. Here the CDR3 DNA reads TGTGCCAGCAGCCAAGAGGAACGCGGGAGGGTCGACGAGCAGTACTTC. Translating gives CASSQEERGRVDEQYF.

The chain uses TRBV28 and TRBJ2-3; TRBD1 matches at 8 bases. The germline gives CDR1 MDHEN, CDR2 SYDVKM. The CDR3 contains 13 residues. J gave up 5 bases and V 5 bases, and 3 bases lay outside the gene matches. The CDR3 is CASSRQGRDTQYF. The CDR3 DNA reads as TGTGCCAGCAGTAGACAGGGGAGAGATACGCAGTATTTT. Filled out from reference TRBV28 and TRBJ2-3, the complete variable domain reads DVKVTQSSRYLVKRTGEKVFLECVQDMDHENMFWYRQDPGLGLRLIYFSYDVKMKEKGDIPEGYSVSREKKERFSLILESASTNQTSMYLCASSRQGRDTQYFGPGTRLTVL.